This TCR beta chain was identified during a study of cytomegalovirus exposure and HLA in healthy donors. Study outcomes and limitations: The authors later found most CMV-associated TCR beta chains appeared HLA-restricted. TCR beta chains associated with HLA were, in a later analysis, more clonally expanded than equally common others. Researchers reported that three CMV-associated chains were confirmed in vitro as CMV antigen-specific. A previous analysis found most TCR beta V segments productive roughly 87% or roughly 30% of the time.

Concerning this clone itself: Its matching antigen is unknown.

V was clipped by 8 bases and J by 1 base, with 11 bases between them. CDR1 is SGHTA and CDR2 is FQGTGA in the germline V gene. The CDR3 spans 13 residues. Primers included in the PCR were 60 Vbeta and 13 Jbeta primers. The data were produced by immunoSEQ multiplex PCR, yet TCRdb's version contains in-frame clones alone and is incomplete. The table records some 150,000 clones, 80% of them present only once. The chain recombines TRBV7-3 with TRBJ1-1; tentatively, D is TRBD1 (6 bases). The receptor's source is a woman in her thirties or forties in good health and CMV-seropositive. The sequenced sample consisted of PBMCs. The CDR3, as DNA: TGTGCCAGCGGACAGTCCAGGAACACTGAAGCTTTCTTT. Its protein is CASGQSRNTEAFF.